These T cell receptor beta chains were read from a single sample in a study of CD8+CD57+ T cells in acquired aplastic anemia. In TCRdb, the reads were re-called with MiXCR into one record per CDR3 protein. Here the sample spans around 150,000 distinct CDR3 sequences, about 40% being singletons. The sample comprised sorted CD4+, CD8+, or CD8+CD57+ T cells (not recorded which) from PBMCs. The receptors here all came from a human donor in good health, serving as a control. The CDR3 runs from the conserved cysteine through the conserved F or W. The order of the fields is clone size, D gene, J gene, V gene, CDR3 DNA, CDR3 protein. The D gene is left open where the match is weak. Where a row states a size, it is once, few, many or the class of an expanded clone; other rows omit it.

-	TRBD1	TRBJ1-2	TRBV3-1	TGTGCCAGCAGCCAAGCCGGGACAGGGAGAGCTAACTATGGCTACACCTTC	CASSQAGTGRANYGYTF
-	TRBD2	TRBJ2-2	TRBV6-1	TGTGCCAGCAGTAAGACCGCAGCGGGGGGCAACACCGGGGAGCTGTTTTTT	CASSKTAAGGNTGELFF
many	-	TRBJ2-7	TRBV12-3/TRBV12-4	TGTGCCAGCCCCCCGCCCGGAGCGGGTGTTTACTACGAGCAGTACTTC	CASPPPGAGVYYEQYF
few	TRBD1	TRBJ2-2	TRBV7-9	TGTGCCAGCAGCCCAGGGGGCGGGGAGCTGTTTTTT	CASSPGGGELFF
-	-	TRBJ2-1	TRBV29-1	TGCAGCGTTGCTTCTAGCGAGGAGCAGTTCTTC	CSVASSEEQFF
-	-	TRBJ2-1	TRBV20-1	TGCAGTGCTAGAGGGTACAATGAGCAGTTCTTC	CSARGYNEQFF
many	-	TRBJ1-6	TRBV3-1	TGTGCCAGCAGCCAAGTCCCGGCGGCCTCACCCCTCCACTTT	CASSQVPAASPLHF
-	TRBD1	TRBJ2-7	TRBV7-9	TGTGCCAGCAGCGCCAGGACAGGGGCCCACGAGCAGTACTTC	CASSARTGAHEQYF
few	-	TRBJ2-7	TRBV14	TGTGCCAGCAGCCAAGTAGGACAGATCTACGAGCAGTACTTC	CASSQVGQIYEQYF
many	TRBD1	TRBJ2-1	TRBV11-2	TGTGCCAGCAGCGCACCAAAGCGACCCGGGACAGGGGGCTACAATGAGCAGTTCTTC	CASSAPKRPGTGGYNEQFF
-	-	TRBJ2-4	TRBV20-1	TGCAGTGCTGACACCTACCTAGCCAAAAACATTCAGTACTTC	CSADTYLAKNIQYF
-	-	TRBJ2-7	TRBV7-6	TGTGCCAGCAGCCCACAGAGGACTCTGAGCTCCTACGAGCAGTACTTC	CASSPQRTLSSYEQYF
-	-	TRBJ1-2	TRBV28	TGTGCCAGCAGCCCGTCGAAGGGTCCCTCCCTTGACTATGGCTACACCTTC	CASSPSKGPSLDYGYTF
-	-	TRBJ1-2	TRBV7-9	TGTGCCAGCAGTTTACATCAGGACTATGGCTACACCTTC	CASSLHQDYGYTF
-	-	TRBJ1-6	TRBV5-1	TGCGCCAGCAGCTTGGATCCAGGGGTTAATTCACCCCTCCACTTT	CASSLDPGVNSPLHF
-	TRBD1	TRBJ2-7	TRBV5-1	TGCGCCAGCAGCACGACAGGGGGGAGGACCTACGAGCAGTACTTC	CASSTTGGRTYEQYF
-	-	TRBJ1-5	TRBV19	TGTGCCAGTAGTCCGTCGCAGGGTCAGCCCCAGCATTTT	CASSPSQGQPQHF
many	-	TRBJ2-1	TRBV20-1	TGCAGTGCTAGATCTGCCGGGACCAATGAGCAGTTCTTC	CSARSAGTNEQFF
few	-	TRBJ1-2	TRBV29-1	TGCAGCGTCCAAGGGGGGAACTATGGCTACACCTTC	CSVQGGNYGYTF
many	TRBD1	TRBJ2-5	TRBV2	TGTGCCAGCAGTTCCGGGACAGGGGGCGGCGGCGGTCAAGAGACCCAGTACTTC	CASSSGTGGGGGQETQYF
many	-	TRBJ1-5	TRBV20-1	TGCAGTGCTAGAGATGGGGGTCAGCCCCAGCATTTT	CSARDGGQPQHF
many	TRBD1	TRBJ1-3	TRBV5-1	TGCGCCAGCAGCTACGGGACAGGGGATAGAAACACCATATATTTT	CASSYGTGDRNTIYF
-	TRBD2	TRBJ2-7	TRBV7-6	TGTGCCAGCAGCTTGGTGGGACTAGCGGGCGAGCAGTACTTC	CASSLVGLAGEQYF
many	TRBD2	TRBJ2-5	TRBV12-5	TGTGCTAGTGGTTTGGTACGCGGGACTAGCGGGACCAAAGAGACCCAGTACTTC	CASGLVRGTSGTKETQYF
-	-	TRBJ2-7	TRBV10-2	TGCGCCAGCAGTGAAAAAGGCCTCTCCTACGAGCAGTACTTC	CASSEKGLSYEQYF
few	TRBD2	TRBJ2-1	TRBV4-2	TGTGCCAGCAGCCAGGCCGGGACTAGCGGGAGAAGCTCCTACAATGAGCAGTTCTTC	CASSQAGTSGRSSYNEQFF
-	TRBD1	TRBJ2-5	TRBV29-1	TGCAGCGTTGACCCCAGGGGGACGGGGGAGACCCAGTACTTC	CSVDPRGTGETQYF
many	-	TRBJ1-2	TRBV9	TGTGCCAGCAGCGTAGGCCGGGGCGGCTACACCTTC	CASSVGRGGYTF
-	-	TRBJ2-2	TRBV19	TGTGCCAGTACACGGGGCACCGGGGAGCTGTTTTTT	CASTRGTGELFF
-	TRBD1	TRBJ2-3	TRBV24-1	TGTGCCACCAGTGACACTCGACAGGGTGGCGATACGCAGTATTTT	CATSDTRQGGDTQYF
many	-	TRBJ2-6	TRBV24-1	TGTGCCACCAGTGATCCCTCACCTGGGGCCAACGTCCTGACTTTC	CATSDPSPGANVLTF
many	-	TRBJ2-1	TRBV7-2	TGTGCCAGCAGCTTACCGGGAATTCGGTTTGGTGAGCAGTTCTTC	CASSLPGIRFGEQFF
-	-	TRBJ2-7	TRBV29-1	TGCAGCGTGTCCCGGTCTAGGGGTCTGGACGAGCAGTACTTC	CSVSRSRGLDEQYF
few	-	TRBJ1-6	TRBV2	TGTGCCAGCAGAGCTGAATCGGACCCTTCACCCCTCCACTTT	CASRAESDPSPLHF
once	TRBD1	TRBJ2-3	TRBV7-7	TGTGCCAGCAGCCACATCGGGGGACAGGGCACAGATACGCAGTATTTT	CASSHIGGQGTDTQYF
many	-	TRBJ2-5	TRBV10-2	TGCGCCAGCATTCGAAGTGGGACACCCGGGGGGACCCAGTACTTC	CASIRSGTPGGTQYF
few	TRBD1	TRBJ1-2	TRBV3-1	TGTGCCAGCAGCCATGACGGAACAGGGGCAAATCATGGCTACACCTTC	CASSHDGTGANHGYTF
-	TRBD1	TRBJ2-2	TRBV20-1	TGCTGTGCTAGCAGGACAGGGCCTTACACCGGGGAGCTGTTTTTT	CCASRTGPYTGELFF
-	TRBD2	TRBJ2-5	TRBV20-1	TGCAGTGCTAGAGAGGGGGGGGGACCGGAGACCCAGTACTTC	CSAREGGGPETQYF
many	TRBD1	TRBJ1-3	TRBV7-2	TGTGCCAGCAGCCCGCGACAGGGGGTAGGAAACACCATATATTTT	CASSPRQGVGNTIYF
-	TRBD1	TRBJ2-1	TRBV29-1	TGCAGCGTGGCTTGGGACAGGGCCTACGAGCAGTTTTTC	CSVAWDRAYEQFF
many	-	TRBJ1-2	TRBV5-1	TGCGCCAGCAGCTTGGCCTACAGCCATGGCTACACCTTC	CASSLAYSHGYTF
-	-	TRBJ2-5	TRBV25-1	TGTGCCAGCAGTGGGGGGGCCGGGGAGACCCAGTACTTC	CASSGGAGETQYF
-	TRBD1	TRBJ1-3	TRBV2	TGTGCCAGAAGACAGGGGAACACCATATATTTT	CARRQGNTIYF
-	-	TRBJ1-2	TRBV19	TGTGCCAGTAGTATAGACTATGGCTACACCTTC	CASSIDYGYTF